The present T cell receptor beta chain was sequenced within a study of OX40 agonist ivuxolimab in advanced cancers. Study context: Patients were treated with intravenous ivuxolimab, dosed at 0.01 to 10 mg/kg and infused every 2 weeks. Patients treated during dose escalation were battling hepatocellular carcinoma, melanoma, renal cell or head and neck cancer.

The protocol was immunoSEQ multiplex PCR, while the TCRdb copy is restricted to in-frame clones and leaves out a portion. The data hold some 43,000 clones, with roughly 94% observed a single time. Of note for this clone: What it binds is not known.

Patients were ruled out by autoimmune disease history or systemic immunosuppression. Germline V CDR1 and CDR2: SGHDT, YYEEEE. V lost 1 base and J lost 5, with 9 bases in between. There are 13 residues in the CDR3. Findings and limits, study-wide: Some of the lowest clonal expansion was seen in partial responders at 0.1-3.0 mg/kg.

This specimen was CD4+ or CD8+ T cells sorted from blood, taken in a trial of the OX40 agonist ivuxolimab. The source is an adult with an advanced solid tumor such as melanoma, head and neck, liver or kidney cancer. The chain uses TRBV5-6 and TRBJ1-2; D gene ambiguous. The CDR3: CASSLRPPYGYTF. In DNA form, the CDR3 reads TGTGCCAGCAGCTTGAGGCCGCCTTATGGCTACACCTTC.